This T cell receptor beta chain was obtained from a study of T cell responses to AZD1222 COVID-19 vaccine. Here immunoSEQ multiplex PCR was the method, and the copy in TCRdb shows in-frame clones only, minus some. The data show about 110,000 clones, with 70% to 90% seen just once and under 6.5% held by the top ten. There are 16 residues in the CDR3. Germline CDR1 SGHTA, CDR2 FQGTGA. V was clipped by 0 bases and J by 1 base, with 10 bases between them. The rearrangement links TRBV7-3 to TRBJ2-1; D may match TRBD1 or TRBD2 (5 bases each). The sample consisted of peripheral blood, taken on day 0 of AZD1222 vaccination. This receptor was taken from an adult in good health. This CDR3 reads CASSLTGDVSYNEQFF. For the CDR3, the DNA is TGTGCCAGCAGCTTAACAGGGGACGTTTCCTACAATGAGCAGTTCTTC.